The rows below give T cell receptor beta chains drawn from one sample of a study of tumor-infiltrating lymphocytes in localized non-small cell lung cancer. Measured with immunoSEQ multiplex PCR; TCRdb has only the in-frame clones, and not every one. The data show more than 9,500 clones, around 78% seen once. The sample was lung tumor tissue. The source of these receptors is a human donor with non-small cell lung cancer. The CDR3 runs from the conserved cysteine through the conserved F or W. The D gene is left open where the match is weak. Size is stated for part of the rows, as once, few or many counts, or as a class when the clone is expanded.

cdr3_nt cdr3_aa v_call clone_size j_call d_call
TGTGCCAGTAGTCCCCGCCGGGACAGTCCTTCCAATGAGCAGTTCTTC CASSPRRDSPSNEQFF TRBV19 . TRBJ2-1 TRBD1
TGTGCCAGCTCACCGGACACCCCCGATACGCAGTATTTT CASSPDTPDTQYF TRBV18 few TRBJ2-3 .
TGCGCCAGTATCCTTCGGAATACGCAGTATTTT CASILRNTQYF TRBV10-2 . TRBJ2-3 .
TGCGCCAGCAGCCAGGAAACCCCCCGTTACACCATATATTTT CASSQETPRYTIYF TRBV4-1 . TRBJ1-3 .
TGTGCCAGCAGCTTATCCGGGAAGGTCGGGGAGCTGTTTTTT CASSLSGKVGELFF TRBV7-2 . TRBJ2-2 .
TGTGCCAGCAGCTCGATGACAGCTAACTATGGCTACACCTTC CASSSMTANYGYTF TRBV5-8 . TRBJ1-2 .
TGTGCCAGCAGGCAGACAGGGGGGTACACTGAAGCTTTCTTT CASRQTGGYTEAFF TRBV6-5 . TRBJ1-1 TRBD1
TGCAGCGTTGATAGCGGTCTAGCGGTCTACAATGAGCAGTTCTTC CSVDSGLAVYNEQFF TRBV29-1 . TRBJ2-1 TRBD2
TGTGCCAGCAGTTTTCATGCAGCCCCCAATGGCTACACCTTC CASSFHAAPNGYTF TRBV27 . TRBJ1-2 .
TGTGCCAGTAGTCCCGGACAGGGTTTGGACAATGAGCAGTTCTTC CASSPGQGLDNEQFF TRBV19 . TRBJ2-1 TRBD1
TGTGCCAGCTCACCACCTTCAGCCCGGCGCACTGAAGCTTTCTTT CASSPPSARRTEAFF TRBV18 few TRBJ1-1 .
TGCGCCAGCAGCTTACAGAGCGGGGGGGCCTACAATGAGCAGTTCTTC CASSLQSGGAYNEQFF TRBV5-1 once TRBJ2-1 TRBD2
TGTGCCAGCAGTAAAGGGGGGGTAGACAGCTATCATGGCTACACCTTC CASSKGGVDSYHGYTF TRBV6-1 . TRBJ1-2 .
TGTGCCAGCAGTTCATACTCACAGGGGTACGGTGGCTACACCTTC CASSSYSQGYGGYTF TRBV7-2 . TRBJ1-2 TRBD1
TGCAGCGTTGCTTGGAACTCCTACGAGCAGTACTTC CSVAWNSYEQYF TRBV29-1 . TRBJ2-7 .
TGTGCCAGCAGTGATCCGGGCAGGGCCACCCTCTCCTACGAGCAGTACTTC CASSDPGRATLSYEQYF TRBV2 . TRBJ2-7 .
TGTGCCAGCAGCCCCCGGGCCTATAGCTTTGAGCAGTTCTTC CASSPRAYSFEQFF TRBV7-9 . TRBJ2-1 .
TGTGCCAGCAGCTTAGTACAGGGGAACAATGAGCAGTTCTTC CASSLVQGNNEQFF TRBV7-9 . TRBJ2-1 TRBD1
TGTGCCAGCAGCTTGTGGGGGGCCAAAAACATTCAGTACTTC CASSLWGAKNIQYF TRBV5-6 once TRBJ2-4 .
TGTGCCAGCAGCTTAAGTACCGATACGCAGTATTTT CASSLSTDTQYF TRBV7-9 . TRBJ2-3 .
TGTGCCAGCAGCTTCAGGACGGCTAATGAAAAACTGTTTTTT CASSFRTANEKLFF TRBV7-9 . TRBJ1-4 .
TGTGCCAGCAGCATTAGCGGGAGTTCCTACAATGAGCAGTTCTTC CASSISGSSYNEQFF TRBV11-2 . TRBJ2-1 TRBD2
TGTGCCAGCGGTGGGGAAGAAAATGGAGCTGGAAACACCATATATTTT CASGGEENGAGNTIYF TRBV13 once TRBJ1-3 .
TGTGCCAGCAGTGATTTTCTGGCGGCCCACAATGAGCAGTTCTTC CASSDFLAAHNEQFF TRBV2 . TRBJ2-1 .
TGTGCCAGCACTTTACAGGGGGTCAATGAAAAACTGTTTTTT CASTLQGVNEKLFF TRBV2 once TRBJ1-4 TRBD1
TGCGCCAGCAGCCAGGGGTGGGGCCACACAGATACGCAGTATTTT CASSQGWGHTDTQYF TRBV4-1 . TRBJ2-3 .
TGTGCCAGTAGTGTGTTGGCTCCGCGGACCGGGGAGCTGTTTTTT CASSVLAPRTGELFF TRBV19 . TRBJ2-2 .
TGCGCCAGCAGTGCAAAGACTAGCGGATACGAGCAGTACTTC CASSAKTSGYEQYF TRBV10-1 . TRBJ2-7 TRBD2
TGTGCCATCAGTGAAGGGGGCTGGTACCAAGAGACCCAGTACTTC CAISEGGWYQETQYF TRBV10-3 . TRBJ2-5 TRBD1
TGTGCCATCAAAGGGAGTGTAACGGGCACCGGGGAGCTGTTTTTT CAIKGSVTGTGELFF TRBV10-3 . TRBJ2-2 .
TGTGCCAGCAGTTCTAGCGGGACAGGCGGCGAGCAGTACTTC CASSSSGTGGEQYF TRBV28 . TRBJ2-7 .
TGCAGCGTTGCGGGAAATATGTACAATGAGCAGTTCTTC CSVAGNMYNEQFF TRBV29-1 . TRBJ2-1 .
TGTGCCAGCAACCCCAGCGGGTCAGATACGCAGTATTTT CASNPSGSDTQYF TRBV9 . TRBJ2-3 .
TGTGCCAGCTCAGTCTATAGCAATCAGCCCCAGCATTTT CASSVYSNQPQHF TRBV7-2 . TRBJ1-5 .
TGTGCCAGCAGTTACATGGGGGGCAACGTCCTGACTTTC CASSYMGGNVLTF TRBV6-5 . TRBJ2-6 .
TGTGCCAGCAGCTACTCCCGGACTAGCGGCTACAATGAGCAGTTCTTC CASSYSRTSGYNEQFF TRBV2 few TRBJ2-1 TRBD2
TGTGCCAGCAGTTACGGGAATGGGGAGACCCAGTACTTC CASSYGNGETQYF TRBV6-7 . TRBJ2-5 .
TGTGCCAGCAGCCAGAGTGGAACCGGAGGGGAGACCCAGTACTTC CASSQSGTGGETQYF TRBV7-6 . TRBJ2-5 .
TGCGCCAGCAGGAGGATCGAGGGCGCCAATTCACCCCTCCACTTT CASRRIEGANSPLHF TRBV5-1 . TRBJ1-6 .
TGTGCCAGCAGCATACAGGCTAGCACAGATACGCAGTATTTT CASSIQASTDTQYF TRBV7-8 . TRBJ2-3 .
TGTGCCAGCAGCCAAGATGGACCTAGGGCTGGAAACACCATATATTTT CASSQDGPRAGNTIYF TRBV4-2 medium-sized TRBJ1-3 .
TGTGCCAGCAGCTTAGCGCCGGCCCGAGGGATTAATTCACCCCTCCACTTT CASSLAPARGINSPLHF TRBV7-6 . TRBJ1-6 .
TGTGCCAGCAGTGAACAGACGAACACCGGGGAGCTGTTTTTT CASSEQTNTGELFF TRBV25-1 . TRBJ2-2 .
TGTGCCAGCAGCCAAGGCGGGGCTCAGTACTTC CASSQGGAQYF TRBV4-2 . TRBJ2-5 .
TGTGCCAGCAGTCTCCGTAGGGGACTGGGCACCGGGGAGCTGTTTTTT CASSLRRGLGTGELFF TRBV28 . TRBJ2-2 .